This TCR beta chain was found in a study of T cell changes during pregnancy in multiple sclerosis (dated by TCRdb to between 2018 and 2020). At the level of the whole study: In women with multiple sclerosis, the researchers looked at how the T cell repertoire shifted as pregnancy progressed.

CDR1 and CDR2 (SQVTM, ANQGSEA) derive from the germline V gene. There are 12 amino acids in the CDR3, from cysteine to phenylalanine inclusive. The CDR3 DNA has 36 bases and is translated from base 1. Deletion took 8 bases off V and 2 bases off J, with a span of 11 bases between the germline ends. A note on this clone: Its antigen specificity is not known. No base qualities exist here, and no much larger clone lies one base off it.

Libraries came from the immunoSEQ multiplex PCR assay. TCRdb took this table from immuneACCESS and kept in-frame rearrangements with V and J called. Such tables lack part of the clones; where checked against another copy, unresolved V genes explain under half of the gap, and the rest is unexplained. The sample table contains approximately 120,000 clones; only one count was recorded for roughly 95% of them. The ten largest clonotypes hold 0.44% of the sample. The source was peripheral blood, collected after pregnancy. The chain is assembled from TRBV29-1 and TRBJ2-3; the D gene is not confidently resolved. The sequence was collected from a female donor with multiple sclerosis, enrolled in a pregnancy study. DNA sequence: TGCAGCATCCTCGCTACCACAGATACGCAGTATTTT. This codes for CSILATTDTQYF.